The rows below give T cell receptor beta chains drawn from one sample of a study of cytomegalovirus exposure and HLA in healthy donors. TCRdb's table, derived via immunoSEQ multiplex PCR, lists solely in-frame clones and lacks some. The sample carries approximately 200,000 clones, about three quarters recorded once. Sequences were obtained from PBMCs. These receptors all come from a man in his late teens or twenties in good health and CMV-seronegative. Both conserved end residues are part of each CDR3. A D gene is named only where the DNA matches it firmly. Clone size appears in some rows only: once, few, many, or a class for an expanded clone.

d_gene	abundance	v_gene	j_gene	CDR3nt	CDR3aa
NA	NA	TRBV7-9	TRBJ2-7	TGTGCCAGCAGCCCCCCGGGGTACTACGAGCAGTACTTC	CASSPPGYYEQYF
NA	NA	TRBV4-1	TRBJ1-5	TGCGCCAGCAGCCAAGAGTTTGGCCATAGCAATCAGCCCCAGCATTTT	CASSQEFGHSNQPQHF
NA	few	TRBV19	TRBJ2-5	TGTGCCAGTAGTAGTCAGGTCCAAGAGACCCAGTACTTC	CASSSQVQETQYF
TRBD1	once	TRBV7-6	TRBJ2-2	TGTGCCAGCAGCCATCCGGGACAGGGGTTCGGCGGGGAGCTGTTTTTT	CASSHPGQGFGGELFF
TRBD1	NA	TRBV5-6	TRBJ2-3	TGTGCCAGCAGCTCGGGACAGGGCACAGATACGCAGTATTTT	CASSSGQGTDTQYF
TRBD2	NA	TRBV7-2	TRBJ2-5	TGTGCCAGCAGCCCCCCCCAGGTAGCGGGTCAAGAGACCCAGTACTTC	CASSPPQVAGQETQYF
NA	NA	TRBV7-9	TRBJ1-1	TGTGCCAGCAGCTTAGGAGGCAGTGAAGCTTTCTTT	CASSLGGSEAFF
TRBD1	once	TRBV5-1	TRBJ2-2	TGCGCCAGCTACGGACAGGGTTTGAGCGGGGAGCTGTTTTTT	CASYGQGLSGELFF
NA	NA	TRBV7-7	TRBJ2-7	TGTGCTAGCAGTCAGGGATGGGACTACGAGCAGTACTTC	CASSQGWDYEQYF
TRBD2	NA	TRBV12-5	TRBJ2-7	TGTGCTAGTGGTTTGGTACTAGCTAGCGGGGGCTACGAGCAGTACTTC	CASGLVLASGGYEQYF
NA	NA	TRBV9	TRBJ1-1	TGTGCCAGCAGCGTAGAAATGAGTTTGGGGGCTTGGACTGAAGCTTTCTTT	CASSVEMSLGAWTEAFF
TRBD2	once	TRBV6-5	TRBJ2-2	TGTGCCAGCACCTCCCTAGCGGGGAACACCGGGGAGCTGTTTTTT	CASTSLAGNTGELFF
TRBD2	NA	TRBV5-6	TRBJ2-3	TGTGCCAGCAGCTTGGTGACGGGAGGGGGATTCGCAGATACGCAGTATTTT	CASSLVTGGGFADTQYF
NA	once	TRBV27	TRBJ2-1	TGTGCCAGCATACGGGGGAATACCAATGAGCAGTTCTTC	CASIRGNTNEQFF
NA	once	TRBV21-1	TRBJ2-5	TGTGCCAGCAGCACCTTCACACCGGCACTACAAGAGACCCAGTACTTC	CASSTFTPALQETQYF
NA	NA	TRBV7-9	TRBJ1-3	TGTGCCAGCAGCTTAGGGTCAGGGACTGGAAACACCATATATTTT	CASSLGSGTGNTIYF
NA	once	TRBV4-3	TRBJ1-5	TGCGCCAGCAGCCAAGTGTACGGGGAGCCCCAGCATTTT	CASSQVYGEPQHF
NA	NA	TRBV19	TRBJ1-2	TGTGCCAGTAGTATGGAGGGGCTGGGCGGCTACACCTTC	CASSMEGLGGYTF
NA	NA	TRBV5-8	TRBJ1-5	TGTGCCAGCAGCTCCAACAGGGATTTCGGCAATCAGCCCCAGCATTTT	CASSSNRDFGNQPQHF
TRBD2	NA	TRBV7-9	TRBJ2-3	TGTGCCACCACGACTAGCGGGGGGCCGGGAGATACGCAGTATTTT	CATTTSGGPGDTQYF
NA	NA	TRBV7-9	TRBJ2-5	TGTGCCAGCAGCTTAATTGCAGGCCAAGAGACCCAGTACTTC	CASSLIAGQETQYF
TRBD1	NA	TRBV27	TRBJ1-4	TGTGCCAGCACCTCGACAGGGGGCCTAGAAAAACTGTTTTTT	CASTSTGGLEKLFF
NA	NA	TRBV9	TRBJ2-7	TGTGCCAGCAGCGTAGACTTCCGAGGCTACGAGCAGTACTTC	CASSVDFRGYEQYF
NA	NA	TRBV11-2	TRBJ2-5	TGTGCCAGCAGCCCTGGGCCCGTATTAAGAGAGACCCAGTACTTC	CASSPGPVLRETQYF
TRBD2	NA	TRBV6-1	TRBJ2-7	TGTGCCAGCAGTGCCCTACCCGGGAGGGACGTCCACGAGCAGTACTTC	CASSALPGRDVHEQYF
NA	NA	TRBV29-1	TRBJ1-1	TGCAGCGTTGCGGGCCTCGGGATCGAAGCTTTCTTT	CSVAGLGIEAFF
TRBD1	NA	TRBV14	TRBJ2-1	TGTGCCAGCAGCCCGCTCGGGACAGGGTCCTACAATGAGCAGTTCTTC	CASSPLGTGSYNEQFF
NA	NA	TRBV7-9	TRBJ2-1	TGTGCCAGCAGCCAACCGAGGGGGTTGTCCTACAATGAGCAGTTCTTC	CASSQPRGLSYNEQFF
TRBD1	NA	TRBV14	TRBJ1-3	TGTGCCAGCAGCCAGGTGGACAGGGGGAGGTTTGGAAACACCATATATTTT	CASSQVDRGRFGNTIYF
TRBD1	NA	TRBV9	TRBJ1-5	TGTGCCAGCAGCGTAGCAGGGGACAGTCAGCCCCAGCATTTT	CASSVAGDSQPQHF
TRBD1	NA	TRBV5-8	TRBJ1-5	TGTGCCAGCAGCTCCGGACAGGGGGGAGGTCAGCCCCAGCATTTT	CASSSGQGGGQPQHF
TRBD2	NA	TRBV25-1	TRBJ2-3	TGTGCCAGCAGTGAACCGGGGACTAGCGGAAGGGATACGCAGTATTTT	CASSEPGTSGRDTQYF
TRBD2	NA	TRBV6-5	TRBJ2-7	TGTGCCAGCACCGACGGACTAGCAACCTACGAGCAGTACTTC	CASTDGLATYEQYF
NA	NA	TRBV2	TRBJ2-1	TGTGCCAGCAGTCTACGACAGGGAGGTAATGAGCAGTTCTTC	CASSLRQGGNEQFF
TRBD1	NA	TRBV5-1	TRBJ2-1	TGCGCCAGCAGCTTATACAGGGGCGAGCAGTTCTTC	CASSLYRGEQFF
NA	few	TRBV19	TRBJ1-1	TGTGCCAGTAGGGGACAAAAGAACACTGAAGCTTTCTTT	CASRGQKNTEAFF
NA	few	TRBV28	TRBJ2-5	TGTGCCAGCAGTTTACGTACTGGGGGCGAGGAGACCCAGTACTTC	CASSLRTGGEETQYF
NA	NA	TRBV13	TRBJ2-7	TGTGCCAGCAGCTTACCGGGATACGAGCAGTACTTC	CASSLPGYEQYF
TRBD1	NA	TRBV7-9	TRBJ2-7	TGTGCCAGCAGCTCTCAGGGGGACCCCCGGGGCGAGCAGTACTTC	CASSSQGDPRGEQYF
TRBD1	NA	TRBV9	TRBJ2-2	TGTGCCAGCAGCCCAGGACAGGGCTACACCGGGGAGCTGTTTTTT	CASSPGQGYTGELFF
NA	once	TRBV5-8	TRBJ2-3	TGTGCCAGCAGTTCCCTCGGACAGAGCACAGATACGCAGTATTTT	CASSSLGQSTDTQYF
TRBD2	NA	TRBV2	TRBJ2-1	TGTGCCAGCAACGAGGGAGGGCCTTACAATGAGCAGTTCTTC	CASNEGGPYNEQFF
NA	NA	TRBV7-9	TRBJ2-7	TGTGCCAGCAGCTTAGAAATCCGCGACGAGCAGTACTTC	CASSLEIRDEQYF
TRBD1	once	TRBV19	TRBJ1-2	TGTGCCAGTACCTGGGGTCGGGACAGATATGGCTACACCTTC	CASTWGRDRYGYTF
NA	once	TRBV6-5	TRBJ1-4	TGTGCCAGCAGTCCGTCAGCAACTAATGAAAAACTGTTTTTT	CASSPSATNEKLFF
NA	NA	TRBV12-1	TRBJ2-2	TGTGCCAGCAGCTTTGGGGGACTAGCGGGAGCTACGAACACCGGGGAGCTGTTTTTT	CASSFGGLAGATNTGELFF
NA	NA	TRBV27	TRBJ1-6	TGTGCCAGCAGTTTAGGCGGGGTCCCACTTAATTCACCCCTCCACTTT	CASSLGGVPLNSPLHF
TRBD1	NA	TRBV7-8	TRBJ1-4	TGTGCCAGCACCTCGACAGGGCCCAATGAAAAACTGTTTTTT	CASTSTGPNEKLFF
TRBD1	few	TRBV9	TRBJ1-5	TGTGCCAGCAGCGTTCTACCCCGACAGGGAACCAATAGCAATCAGCCCCAGCATTTT	CASSVLPRQGTNSNQPQHF
TRBD1	NA	TRBV19	TRBJ2-3	TGTGCCAGTAGTCCACGACTTTGGTCGGGACAGGAAGCAGATACGCAGTATTTT	CASSPRLWSGQEADTQYF
NA	NA	TRBV18	TRBJ1-2	TGTGCCAGCTCACCAGGGGCGACCTTTGGGTATGGCTACACCTTC	CASSPGATFGYGYTF
NA	NA	TRBV25-1	TRBJ2-1	TGTGCCAGCACCGGGGTTTGGGGATTAAACAATGAGCAGTTCTTC	CASTGVWGLNNEQFF
TRBD2	NA	TRBV28	TRBJ2-7	TGTGCCAGCACCAGCCGACTAGCGGCCATAGGCTACGAGCAGTACTTC	CASTSRLAAIGYEQYF